This paragraph reports one TCR beta chain. Its antigen is still unknown. These data originate in a study of cytomegalovirus exposure and HLA in healthy donors. Notes on the study in general: Associated with cytomegalovirus, according to the listing, were 150 to 200 TCR beta chains. In a later analysis, CMV-associated beta chains were mostly HLA-associated, it appeared. What TCR beta sequences reportedly achieved was accurate prediction of HLA-A and HLA-B alleles in most subjects.

Germline CDR1 LGHNA, CDR2 YSLEER. The CDR3 spans 13 residues. Trimming cost V 4 bases and J 3 bases, with 9 bases left between them. The PCR was carried out with 60 Vbeta primers and 13 Jbeta primers. Data came from immunoSEQ multiplex PCR; TCRdb stores just in-frame clones and leaves some out. The data show around 120,000 clones, around two thirds seen once. The sample consisted of PBMCs. The V gene is TRBV4-3, the J gene TRBJ2-5; no clear D gene. The sequence was collected from a human donor in good health. Here the CDR3 DNA reads TGCGCCAGCAGCCCACCGGCGGAAGAGACCCAGTACTTC. The encoded protein is CASSPPAEETQYF.